Below are 16 T cell receptor beta chains sequenced from a single sample in a study of blood T cell repertoires in COVID-19. Clones were read by immunoSEQ multiplex PCR, and TCRdb kept only the in-frame ones, dropping some. This table holds about 44,000 clones, approximately 81% found once. The sample taken for sequencing was peripheral blood. Receptor source: a woman between 70 and 85 years old with acute or convalescent COVID-19.

The V gene is TRBV19, the J gene TRBJ1-2; 7 bases align to TRBD1. The CDR3 extends over 16 amino acids. The germline V gene encodes CDR1 LNHDA and CDR2 SQIVND (reference sequence). Germline trimming cut 3 bases from V and 7 bases from J; bases unmatched to any gene: 14. The CDR3 loop is CASSIWATGADAGYTF. In nucleotides, the CDR3 is TGTGCCAGTAGTATCTGGGCTACAGGGGCTGACGCTGGCTACACCTTC.

The count of this clone is one. The V call is TRBV28, the J call TRBJ1-1; D is ambiguous. Germline assignment: CDR1 MDHEN and CDR2 SYDVKM. V dropped 4 bases and J dropped 5 bases, with 20 bases sitting between them. The CDR3 spans 16 residues. CDR3 sequence: CASSSPRAPSGTEAFF. As DNA, the CDR3 is TGTGCCAGCAGTTCCCCCCGGGCCCCATCGGGGACTGAAGCTTTCTTT.

This sequence joins TRBV6-2 or TRBV6-3 and TRBJ1-5, with a weak D call TRBD1 (6 bases). V lost 0 bases to trimming and J lost 9 bases, with 15 bases between them. Germline V gene sequence: CDR1 MNHEY, CDR2 SVGEGT. The CDR3 extends over 15 amino acids. DNA of the CDR3: TGTGCCAGCAGTTACTCGACAGGATCTATCATGCCCCAGCATTTT. Amino acid sequence: CASSYSTGSIMPQHF.

The gene calls are TRBV6-2 or TRBV6-3 and TRBJ2-5; a possible D gene is TRBD1 (6 bases). The V gene's germline CDR1 is MNHEY and CDR2 SVGEGT. The germline V and J ends were trimmed by 2 bases and 7 bases, with 14 bases remaining between them. This CDR3 is built from 14 residues. CDR3: CASSYGVGATTQYF. CDR3 DNA: TGTGCCAGCAGTTACGGGGTGGGGGCGACGACCCAGTACTTC.

The table lists this clone with a few counts. The chain recombines TRBV3-1 (or the pseudogene TRBV3-2) with TRBJ2-1; 10 positions match TRBD2. The CDR3 covers 14 residues. V gave up 1 base and J gave up 15 bases; unmatched junction bases: 9. Germline V gene data show CDR1 as LGHDT and CDR2 as YNNKEL (reference sequence). The CDR3, as DNA: TGTGCCAGCAGCCAAGTGCCGGCTAGCGGGAGTTTGTTCTTC. Residues: CASSQVPASGSLFF.

The chain employs TRBV6-2 or TRBV6-3 and TRBJ1-3; possible D gene TRBD1, 6 bases. This CDR3 has 14 residues. Trimming shortened V by 5 bases and J by 4 bases, and 12 bases separated the two germline ends. The germline V gene has CDR1 MNHEY and CDR2 SVGEGT. The CDR3 loop reads CASSQQGTGNTIYF. The CDR3 nucleotides are TGTGCCAGCAGTCAACAGGGAACCGGAAACACCATATATTTT.

This chain links TRBV19 with TRBJ1-4; 12 nucleotides align to TRBD1. J lost 2 bases, V lost 5 bases, and 12 bases had no gene match. This CDR3 is 19 amino acids long. Germline assignment: CDR1 LNHDA and CDR2 SQIVND (reference sequence). The CDR3 region has the DNA TGTGCCAGTAGTCCAGGAGGGGACAGGGGGCAAGGCACTAATGAAAAACTGTTTTTT. The encoded protein is CASSPGGDRGQGTNEKLFF.

The chain links TRBV9 to TRBJ1-4, with D possibly being TRBD1 (6 bases). The V end lost 1 base, the J end lost 5 bases, and 12 bases lay between the germline ends. This CDR3 contains 15 residues. CDR1 is SGDLS, CDR2 YYNGEE, per germline. In DNA, the CDR3 is TGTGCCAGCAGCGTACAGGACAGTCGAAATGAAAAACTGTTTTTT. Translated, it gives CASSVQDSRNEKLFF.

The V and J genes are TRBV7-3 and TRBJ2-5, with 9 bases identical to TRBD2. Germline CDR1 and CDR2: SGHTA and FQGTGA. V was clipped by 2 bases and J by 4 bases; unmatched bases: 2. CDR3 size: 14 residues. CDR3 DNA sequence: TGTGCCAGCAGCTTAGATAGCGGGAGAGAGACCCAGTACTTC. Protein sequence: CASSLDSGRETQYF.

This clone was detected only a few times. The V call is TRBV14, the J call TRBJ2-1, with 9 bases aligning to TRBD1. The ends lost 1 base at V and 4 bases at J; junction bases unmatched: 2. The CDR3 is 15 residues long. Looked up from germline, CDR1 is SGHDN and CDR2 is FVKESK. The CDR3 loop is CASSQVGTGYNEQFF. In DNA form, the CDR3 reads TGTGCCAGCAGCCAAGTGGGGACAGGGTACAATGAGCAGTTCTTC. Complete variable domain (other parts from reference TRBV14 and TRBJ2-1): EAGVTQFPSHSVIEKGQTVTLRCDPISGHDNLYWYRRVMGKEIKFLLHFVKESKQDESGMPNNRFLAERTGGTYSTLKVQPAELEDSGVYFCASSQVGTGYNEQFFGPGTRLTVL.

The chain carries TRBV27 and TRBJ1-2, with D possibly being TRBD1 (6 bases). The CDR3 extends over 17 amino acids. V dropped 2 bases and J dropped 8 bases, with 24 bases sitting between them. Germline assignment: CDR1 MNHEY and CDR2 SMNVEV (reference sequence). CDR3 nucleotides: TGTGCCAGCAGTTTAGGCCCCGTACAGGGTAATAGAGGAGGCTACACCTTC. As protein: CASSLGPVQGNRGGYTF.

There are a few counts of this clone. V usage is TRBV19 and J usage is TRBJ1-4, with unresolved D. The V and J ends lost 6 bases and 6 bases respectively, with 17 bases between them. Germline CDR1 is LNHDA and CDR2 is SQIVND (reference sequence). This CDR3 is built from 15 residues. CDR3 loop: CASRGLARAHEKLFF. The CDR3 bases are TGTGCCAGTAGAGGACTTGCCCGAGCGCATGAAAAACTGTTTTTT. The full variable domain, completed using reference TRBV19 and TRBJ1-4, is DGGITQSPKYLFRKEGQNVTLSCEQNLNHDAMYWYRQDPGQGLRLIYYSQIVNDFQKGDIAEGYSVSREKKESFPLTVTSAQKNPTAFYLCASRGLARAHEKLFFGSGTQLSVL.

This chain links TRBV29-1 with TRBJ2-4; 12 positions agree with TRBD1. The CDR3 is made up of 15 amino acids. V lost 6 bases and J lost 5; bases outside the gene matches: 8. Germline CDR1 reads SQVTM; CDR2 reads ANQGSEA. CDR3 in amino acids: CSVRDRGLGQNIQYF. The CDR3 DNA sequence: TGCAGCGTGCGGGACAGGGGGCTCGGCCAAAACATTCAGTACTTC.

This rearrangement joins TRBV5-1 to TRBJ2-2; 7 nucleotides line up with TRBD2. This CDR3 comprises 14 residues. With 2 bases clipped from V and 4 bases from J, the junction kept 2 bases outside the gene matches. The germline V gene has CDR1 SGHRS and CDR2 YFSETQ. Here the CDR3 DNA reads TGCGCCAGCAGCTTAGGCGGGGGCACCGGGGAGCTGTTTTTT. Encoded protein: CASSLGGGTGELFF.

The chain uses TRBV28 and TRBJ1-6; D is undetermined. The CDR3 runs to 16 residues. Trimming removed 6 bases at V and 0 bases at J, with 12 bases between. Germline CDR1 MDHEN, CDR2 SYDVKM. CDR3 sequence: CASRPIASSYNSPLHF. Written as DNA, the CDR3 is TGTGCCAGCAGACCTATTGCGAGCTCCTATAATTCACCCCTCCACTTT.

This chain joins TRBV28 and TRBJ1-4; 7 nucleotides align to TRBD1. Germline V gene sequence: CDR1 MDHEN, CDR2 SYDVKM. The CDR3 runs to 14 residues. The junction had 4 bases not matched to a gene; V was cut back by 1 base and J by 8 bases. The CDR3 region is CASSLSGGREKLFF. CDR3 sequence (DNA): TGTGCCAGCAGTTTATCAGGGGGTAGGGAAAAACTGTTTTTT.